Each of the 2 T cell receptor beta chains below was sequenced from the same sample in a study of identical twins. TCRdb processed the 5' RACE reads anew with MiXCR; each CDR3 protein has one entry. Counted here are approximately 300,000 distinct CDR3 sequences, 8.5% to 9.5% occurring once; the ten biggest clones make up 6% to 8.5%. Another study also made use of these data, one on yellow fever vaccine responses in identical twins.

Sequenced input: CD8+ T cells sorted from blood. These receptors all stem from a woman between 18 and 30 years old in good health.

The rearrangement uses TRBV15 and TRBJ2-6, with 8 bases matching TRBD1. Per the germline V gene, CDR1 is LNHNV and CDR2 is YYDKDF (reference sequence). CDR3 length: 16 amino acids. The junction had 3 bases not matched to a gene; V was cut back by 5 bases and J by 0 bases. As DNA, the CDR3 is TGTGCCACCAGCGGCCAGGGGGCCTCTGGGGCCAACGTCCTGACTTTC. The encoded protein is CATSGQGASGANVLTF.

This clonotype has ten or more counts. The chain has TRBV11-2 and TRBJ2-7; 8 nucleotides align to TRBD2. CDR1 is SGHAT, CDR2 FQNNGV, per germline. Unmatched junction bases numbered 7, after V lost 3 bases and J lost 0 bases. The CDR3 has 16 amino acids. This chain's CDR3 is CASSFMTSANSYEQYF. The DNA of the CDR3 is TGTGCCAGCAGCTTTATGACTAGCGCTAACTCCTACGAGCAGTACTTC.